What follows are 10 T cell receptor beta chains derived from one specimen sequenced in a study of beta chain features in type 1 diabetes. All of the isolated RNA was reverse transcribed, so expressed TCRB transcripts were sequenced. Clones were sequenced by immunoSEQ multiplex PCR, and TCRdb holds only the in-frame ones, with some missing. The data show hundreds of thousands of clones, approximately 12% seen once. Sequencing was carried out using naive CD4+ T cells from blood. These receptors were collected from a young man in good health.

Only a few counts were recorded for this clone. The CDR3 bases are TGTGCCAGCACACTCCGACAGGGGAGTTTTGGCTACACCTTC. Its protein is CASTLRQGSFGYTF. This chain connects TRBV13 to TRBJ1-2; 8 bases match TRBD1. The CDR3 is made up of 14 amino acids. Trimming cost V 7 bases and J 7 bases; bases outside gene matches: 11. Germline-derived CDR1 and CDR2 are PRHDT and FYEKMQ (reference sequence).

This clone showed up just a few times. The chain joins TRBV5-6 to TRBJ2-7; 8 bases map to TRBD2. Germline V lookup: CDR1 SGHDT, CDR2 YYEEEE. Trimming removed 1 base from V and 2 bases from J; junction bases left unmatched: 2. The CDR3 has 14 amino acids. CDR3 DNA sequence: TGTGCCAGCAGCTTGCGGGGGGGAACCTACGAGCAGTACTTC. Its protein is CASSLRGGTYEQYF.

The sample holds a few counts of this clone. CDR3 loop: CASSLGGGEEETQYF. The CDR3 region has the DNA TGTGCCAGCAGCTTAGGTGGCGGCGAGGAAGAGACCCAGTACTTC. J is TRBJ2-5 and V is TRBV7-2; D is unclear. V was clipped by 1 base and J by 3 bases, with 12 bases between them. Germline V gene sequence: CDR1 SGHTA, CDR2 FQGNSA. The CDR3 sequence is 15 residues long. Filled out from reference TRBV7-2 and TRBJ2-5, the complete variable domain reads GAGVSQSPSNKVTEKGKDVELRCDPISGHTALYWYRQSLGQGLEFLIYFQGNSAPDKSGLPSDRFSAERTGGSVSTLTIQRTQQEDSAVYLCASSLGGGEEETQYFGPGTRLLVL.

This clone was found a few times. The chain links TRBV7-9 to TRBJ1-4; D call uncertain. Germline CDR1 is SEHNR and CDR2 is FQNEAQ (reference sequence). The germline V and J ends were trimmed by 4 bases and 5 bases, with 14 bases remaining between them. The CDR3 length is 15 residues. CDR3 in amino acids: CASSSHVAGNEKLFF. DNA for the CDR3: TGTGCCAGCAGCTCCCACGTAGCTGGAAATGAAAAACTGTTTTTT.

This clone was detected a few times. The chain links TRBV7-9 to TRBJ1-2; no clear D. The CDR3 is made up of 14 amino acids. The V end lost 4 bases, the J end lost 2 bases, and 11 bases lay between the germline ends. Per germline, CDR1 SEHNR and CDR2 FQNEAQ (reference sequence). CDR3 in DNA: TGTGCCAGCAGCTACCAAACTCGGAACTATGGCTACACCTTC. Protein sequence: CASSYQTRNYGYTF.

A few counts support this clone. The CDR3 region is CASSEEFGRETQYF. CDR3 DNA sequence: TGTGCCAGCAGTGAAGAATTCGGTAGAGAGACCCAGTACTTC. The chain joins TRBV25-1 to TRBJ2-5; D is unclear. Germline V lookup: CDR1 MGHDK, CDR2 SYGVNS. This CDR3 has 14 residues. Trimming left V 2 bases short and J 4 bases short, with 11 bases between. Based on the CDR3 plus reference TRBV25-1 and TRBJ2-5, the full variable domain is EADIYQTPRYLVIGTGKKITLECSQTMGHDKMYWYQQDPGMELHLIHYSYGVNSTEKGDLSSESTVSRIRTEHFPLTLESARPSHTSQYLCASSEEFGRETQYFGPGTRLLVL.

This clone was counted between two and nine times. The V call is TRBV15, the J call TRBJ2-7; TRBD2 aligns across 7 bases. Germline loops: CDR1 LNHNV, CDR2 YYDKDF (reference sequence). This CDR3 is built from 14 residues. V shed 6 bases, J shed 0 bases, and the junction held 5 bases outside the gene matches. CDR3 in DNA: TGTGCCACCAGTCTAGCGGCCTACTCCTACGAGCAGTACTTC. Translating gives CATSLAAYSYEQYF.

This clone has just a few counts. Other DNA sequences in this specimen translate into the identical CDR3. The chain combines TRBV28 with TRBJ2-7, with D maybe TRBD1 (6 bases). Per germline, CDR1 MDHEN and CDR2 SYDVKM. The CDR3 spans 12 residues. The V and J ends lost 6 bases and 3 bases respectively, with 9 bases between them. As DNA, the CDR3 is TGTGCCAGCAGCTTGGACAGCTACGAGCAGTACTTC. This sequence encodes CASSLDSYEQYF.

The CDR3 DNA is TGTGCCAGCAGTACTACTTTGGGGCCCAACTATGGCTACACCTTC. Translation gives CASSTTLGPNYGYTF. The V call is TRBV7-2, the J call TRBJ1-2; perhaps TRBD1 as D (5 bases). The CDR3 has 15 residues. V lost 6 bases and J lost 2, with 16 bases in between. Germline V gives CDR1 SGHTA, CDR2 FQGNSA.

The sample holds a few counts of this clone. Here the CDR3 reads CASSHRTGLISYEQYF. The CDR3 nucleotides are TGCGCCAGCAGCCATCGGACAGGGTTAATATCCTACGAGCAGTACTTC. This chain joins TRBV4-3 and TRBJ2-7; 8 nucleotides align to TRBD1. V gave up 3 bases and J gave up 1 base; unmatched junction bases: 8. The CDR3 is made up of 16 amino acids. Germline V gives CDR1 LGHNA, CDR2 YSLEER.